The sequence of this T cell receptor (beta chain) was determined in a study of T cell responses to AZD1222 COVID-19 vaccine. Trimming took off 1 base at V and 2 bases at J, with 15 bases between the two ends. The CDR3 is made up of 16 amino acids. CDR1 GTSNPN and CDR2 SVGIG come from the germline V gene (reference sequence). The repertoire was sequenced with immunoSEQ multiplex PCR; TCRdb's copy has only in-frame clones and lacks some. The sample holds some 200,000 clones, roughly 92% seen once. Sequenced material: peripheral blood, taken 28 days after the second AZD1222 dose. V and J are TRBV30 and TRBJ1-3; possible D gene TRBD1, 5 bases. The sequence came from an adult who received the AZD1222 COVID-19 vaccine. CDR3 sequence reads: CAWSEGQAVAGNTIYF. The CDR3 bases are TGTGCCTGGAGTGAGGGGCAGGCGGTAGCTGGAAACACCATATATTTT. Filled out from reference TRBV30 and TRBJ1-3, the complete variable domain reads SQTIHQWPATLVQPVGSPLSLECTVEGTSNPNLYWYRQAAGRGLQLLFYSVGIGQISSEVPQNLSASRPQDRQFILSSKKLLLSDSGFYLCAWSEGQAVAGNTIYFGEGSWLTVV.